This entry is about one TCR delta chain. This sample was included in a study of gamma-delta T cells after stem cell transplantation. TCRdb reprocessed the RT-PCR reads through CATT. The sample yields about 5,700 delta-chain clones, around 1.9% seen once. The V segment lost 3 bases and the J segment 0 bases; nucleotides outside the gene matches: 13. The germline V gene has CDR1 GEAIGNYY and CDR2 EKD. This CDR3 is built from 19 residues. V and J are TRDV2 and TRDJ1, with 12 bases that match TRDD3. The sequence came from a human donor. It is not recorded whose cells these are; they may come from a transplant donor. Sequencing input: gamma-delta T cells. CDR3 amino acids: CACDPLVLGDTQHTDKLIF. The CDR3 DNA reads as TGTGCCTGTGACCCACTTGTCCTGGGGGATACGCAACACACCGATAAACTCATCTTT.